This T cell receptor beta chain was recovered during a study of blood T cell repertoires in COVID-19. Study summary: The samples span acute and convalescent COVID-19 from the United States, Italy and Spain. T cells, B-cell-depleted T cells, or PBMCs supplied cDNA or gDNA.

Original methodology: Researchers report that nucleated cell counts were estimated from reference gene primer amplification. Measured with immunoSEQ multiplex PCR; TCRdb has only the in-frame clones, and not every one. Clonal size and the V and J genes are those of that table, whereas D and trimming came from the DNA. This repertoire shows roughly 30,000 clones, over 70% found once; its top ten account for about a sixth. The sequenced material came from peripheral blood. The sequence derives from a woman between 55 and 75 years old with acute or convalescent COVID-19.

Here the CDR3 DNA reads TGCGCCAGCAGCTCTGTCCAGGGGGCGTCGAACACTGAAGCTTTCTTT. Amino acid sequence: CASSSVQGASNTEAFF. The rearrangement uses TRBV5-1 and TRBJ1-1, with 8 nucleotides matching TRBD1. Trimming cost V 3 bases and J 1 base; bases outside gene matches: 8. CDR1 is SGHRS, CDR2 YFSETQ, per germline. This CDR3 spans 16 amino acids.